The 4 T cell receptor beta chains reported below all come from one sample, sequenced in a study of blood T cell repertoires in COVID-19 (TCRdb year 2020). Library preparation was by the immunoSEQ multiplex PCR assay. The immuneACCESS repertoire file appears here via TCRdb, limited to in-frame rearrangements. These files lack a portion of the clones; in checked studies, under half of the deficit traces to unresolved V genes, and the cause of the others is not known. Counted in this sample were 150,000 or so clones; 80% of them appeared once. The top ten constitute roughly 13% of the sample. Sequencing was performed on peripheral blood. These receptors all come from a man aged 60 to 69 with active or convalescent COVID-19.

The count of this clone is one. This chain links TRBV2 with TRBJ2-3; D is perhaps TRBD2 (5 bases). V lost 8 bases and J lost 1, with 10 bases in between. The CDR3 has 13 residues. Germline CDR1 reads SNHLY; CDR2 reads FYNNEI. CDR3 DNA sequence: TGTGCCAGCCGGGGAGACGGCACAGATACGCAGTATTTT. This encodes CASRGDGTDTQYF.

The chain joins TRBV28 to TRBJ2-5; 11 nucleotides line up with TRBD2. J lost 3 bases, V lost 3 bases, and 3 bases had no gene match. Germline V gives CDR1 MDHEN, CDR2 SYDVKM. This CDR3 has 15 residues. CDR3 nucleotide sequence: TGTGCCAGCAGTTTCGGGACTAGCGGAGAAGAGACCCAGTACTTC. Translating gives CASSFGTSGEETQYF.

The chain is built from TRBV5-6 and TRBJ2-1, with 8 bases aligning to TRBD2. CDR1 is SGHDT, CDR2 YYEEEE, per germline. This CDR3 is built from 15 residues. Trimming at V came to 0 bases and at J to 9 bases, leaving 8 bases not matched to a gene. The CDR3 sequence is CASSLVGLGGGEQFF. DNA for the CDR3: TGTGCCAGCAGCTTGGTGGGACTAGGAGGCGGTGAGCAGTTCTTC.

The V call is TRBV11-2, the J call TRBJ2-3; no firm D call. The CDR3 is made up of 11 amino acids. V lost 7 bases, J lost 5 bases, and 7 bases lay in between. CDR1 is SGHAT and CDR2 is FQNNGV in the germline V gene. In DNA, the CDR3 is TGTGCCAGCACCCAGGTAGATACGCAGTATTTT. This gives the protein CASTQVDTQYF.